This entry describes one TCR beta chain. This sample was taken from a study of T cells after posttransplantation cyclophosphamide. Profiling relied on immunoSEQ multiplex PCR, and the TCRdb table lists in-frame clones only, not all of them. The profile shows around 9,900 clones, roughly nine tenths of them singletons. The V segment lost 6 bases and the J segment 0 bases; nucleotides outside the gene matches: 7. This CDR3 has 17 residues. From germline, CDR1 is LNHDA and CDR2 SQIVND (reference sequence). This TCR was sampled from a woman between 55 and 75 years old in good health, CMV-negative, and a related stem cell transplant donor. The chain carries TRBV19 and TRBJ2-6, with TRBD1 identical over 8 bases. The sequenced sample was memory CD4+ T cells sorted from PBMCs. This CDR3 is CASSRDRSNSGANVLTF. The CDR3 bases are TGTGCCAGTAGCCGGGACAGGTCTAACTCTGGGGCCAACGTCCTGACTTTC.